Below are 20 T cell receptor beta chains sequenced from a single sample in a study of identical twins. TCRdb re-derived calls from the 5' RACE reads in MiXCR, one entry per CDR3 protein. The sample shows roughly 770,000 distinct CDR3 sequences, over 15% of them seen only once. This sample was shared with a second study, whose subject was T cells expressing NK-cell markers.

The sample comprised PBMCs. The source of these receptors is a woman between 18 and 30 years old in good health.

This chain uses TRBV4-3 with TRBJ2-1; 10 positions match TRBD2. With 3 bases clipped from V and 4 bases from J, the junction kept 6 bases outside the gene matches. The germline CDR1 and CDR2 sequences are LGHNA and YSLEER. This CDR3 spans 16 amino acids. In DNA, the CDR3 is TGCGCCAGCAGCCAGGTACTAGCGGGACATTACAATGAGCAGTTCTTC. Its translation is CASSQVLAGHYNEQFF.

The gene calls are TRBV6-6 and TRBJ2-5, with D possibly matching TRBD2 (5 bases). The CDR3 is made up of 12 amino acids. V was trimmed by 5 bases and J by 7 bases, leaving 11 bases between them. The germline gives CDR1 MNHNY, CDR2 SVGAGI (reference sequence). The chain's CDR3 is CASSRREGTQYF. CDR3 bases: TGTGCCAGCAGTAGACGAGAGGGGACCCAGTACTTC.

The CDR3, as DNA: TGCGCCAGCACTAGTCTTTTCGGGACAGATACGCAGTATTTT. It specifies CASTSLFGTDTQYF. This chain connects TRBV5-1 to TRBJ2-3, with D unclear. The CDR3 runs 14 residues. The V gene's germline CDR1 is SGHRS and CDR2 YFSETQ. Trimming shortened V by 6 bases and J by 3 bases, and 14 bases separated the two germline ends. Looking up the rest from reference TRBV5-1 and TRBJ2-3 gives the full variable domain: KAGVTQTPRYLIKTRGQQVTLSCSPISGHRSVSWYQQTPGQGLQFLFEYFSETQRNKGNFPGRFSGRQFSNSRSEMNVSTLELGDSALYLCASTSLFGTDTQYFGPGTRLTVL.

This clonotype occurred a few times. The chain couples TRBV5-1 to TRBJ2-1; 7 nucleotides line up with TRBD2. The CDR3 contains 16 residues. J was trimmed by 7 bases and V by 0 bases; bases with no gene match: 10. CDR1 and CDR2 (germline): SGHRS, YFSETQ. CDR3 residues: CASSLAGGGSSNEQFF. The CDR3, as DNA: TGCGCCAGCAGCTTGGCCGGAGGCGGGAGCTCGAATGAGCAGTTCTTC.

J is TRBJ1-2 and V is TRBV6-1, with D perhaps TRBD1 (5 bases). The CDR3 runs 14 residues. V was pared by 5 bases and J by 8 bases, with 18 bases between. CDR1 is MNHNS, CDR2 SASEGT, per germline. Here the CDR3 reads CASSREGLGGGYTF. As DNA, the CDR3 is TGTGCCAGCAGTCGGGAGGGACTCGGAGGAGGCTACACCTTC.

This clonotype was picked up many times. The rearrangement links TRBV2 to TRBJ2-7; no firm D call. Germline CDR1 is SNHLY and CDR2 is FYNNEI. This CDR3 spans 14 amino acids. Trimming cost V 2 bases and J 1 base, with 9 bases left between them. The CDR3: CASSEMGWSYEQYF. The CDR3 nucleotides read TGTGCCAGCAGTGAAATGGGGTGGTCCTACGAGCAGTACTTC.

The rearrangement joins TRBV12-3 or TRBV12-4 to TRBJ2-2; the D gene could be TRBD1 or TRBD2 (5 bases each). The CDR3 loop spans 15 amino acids. Trimming left V 6 bases short and J 3 bases short, with 14 bases between. The CDR3 sequence: CASRGPAGHTGELFF. For the CDR3, the DNA is TGTGCCAGCAGGGGACCCGCGGGTCACACCGGGGAGCTGTTTTTT.

This clonotype was observed a handful of times. This chain links TRBV10-3 with TRBJ1-3; D is undetermined. Germline values: CDR1 ENHRY, CDR2 SYGVKD. V gave up 6 bases and J gave up 8 bases, with 8 bases separating them. CDR3 length equals 11 residues. This CDR3 is CAIREQYTIYF. CDR3 nucleotides: TGTGCCATCAGAGAACAATACACCATATATTTT.

V and J are TRBV30 and TRBJ2-6; the D is unclear. This CDR3 has 12 amino acids. V shed 1 base and J shed 4 bases, with 2 bases lying between them. In germline, CDR1 is GTSNPN, CDR2 SVGIG (reference sequence). The CDR3, as DNA: TGTGCCTGGAGTGGGGGGGCCAACGTCCTGACTTTC. Translation gives CAWSGGANVLTF. Full variable domain (missing parts from reference TRBV30 and TRBJ2-6): SQTIHQWPATLVQPVGSPLSLECTVEGTSNPNLYWYRQAAGRGLQLLFYSVGIGQISSEVPQNLSASRPQDRQFILSSKKLLLSDSGFYLCAWSGGANVLTFGAGSRLTVL.

This clonotype was seen only a few times. The V call is TRBV5-1, the J call TRBJ2-4; D ambiguous. Trimming removed 2 bases at V and 12 bases at J, with 21 bases between. CDR1 and CDR2 from the germline V gene are SGHRS and YFSETQ. This CDR3 is 15 amino acids long. CDR3 sequence: CASSLLTGTGKDQYF. As DNA, the CDR3 is TGCGCCAGCAGCTTACTCACGGGTACTGGGAAGGATCAGTACTTC.

This clonotype was seen a handful of times. J is TRBJ1-2 and V is TRBV5-1; D might be TRBD1 (5 bases). Germline assignment: CDR1 SGHRS and CDR2 YFSETQ. V lost 0 bases, J lost 6 bases, and 12 bases lay in between. The CDR3 runs 14 residues. The CDR3 coding sequence is TGCGCCAGCAGCTTGGCCTCGGGACTTAATGGCTACACCTTC. It translates to CASSLASGLNGYTF.

This chain joins TRBV29-1 and TRBJ1-4; TRBD1 might be the D (5 bases). The length of the CDR3 is 13 residues. Trimming removed 6 bases from V and 6 bases from J, with 14 bases in between. Per germline, CDR1 SQVTM and CDR2 ANQGSEA. The CDR3 DNA is TGCAGCGTCCAGGGTAGCGGTGATGAAAAACTGTTTTTT. Amino acid sequence: CSVQGSGDEKLFF. Combining the CDR3 with reference TRBV29-1 and TRBJ1-4 gives the whole variable domain SAVISQKPSRDICQRGTSLTIQCQVDSQVTMMFWYRQQPGQSLTLIATANQGSEATYESGFVIDKFPISRPNLTFSTLTVSNMSPEDSSIYLCSVQGSGDEKLFFGSGTQLSVL.

This clonotype was found a few times. The chain carries TRBV9 and TRBJ2-2; TRBD1 is a possible D gene (5 bases). The CDR3 has 16 amino acids. Trimming stripped 3 bases from V and 6 bases from J, with 18 bases between. Per germline, CDR1 SGDLS and CDR2 YYNGEE. This CDR3 reads CASSAQAEWFAGELFF. The DNA for the CDR3 is TGTGCCAGCAGCGCACAGGCGGAGTGGTTCGCCGGGGAGCTGTTTTTT.

The rearrangement links TRBV2 to TRBJ2-2; either TRBD1 or TRBD2 may supply D (5 bases each). Germline assignment: CDR1 SNHLY and CDR2 FYNNEI. V was trimmed by 6 bases and J by 1 base, leaving 12 bases between them. CDR3 size: 15 residues. The CDR3 region has the DNA TGTGCCAGCAGCCGGGACGGAAGGAACACCGGGGAGCTGTTTTTT. It encodes CASSRDGRNTGELFF.

A few counts support this clonotype. The chain joins TRBV15 to TRBJ1-5; D call uncertain. CDR1 LNHNV and CDR2 YYDKDF come from the germline V gene (reference sequence). V was clipped by 0 bases and J by 8 bases, with 17 bases between them. The CDR3 extends over 16 amino acids. CDR3: CATSRDPGSINEPQHF. The CDR3, as DNA: TGTGCCACCAGCAGAGATCCGGGCAGTATTAATGAGCCCCAGCATTTT.

This clonotype has just a few counts. The CDR3 loop is CASRVRTTNTGELFF. For the CDR3, the DNA is TGTGCCAGCAGAGTTAGGACAACGAACACCGGGGAGCTGTTTTTT. This chain joins TRBV6-1 and TRBJ2-2; a weak D match, TRBD1 (5 bases). Trimming took 6 bases from V and 0 from J, leaving 11 bases between them. CDR1 is MNHNS and CDR2 is SASEGT in the germline V gene. The CDR3 contains 15 residues.

The rearrangement links TRBV11-1 to TRBJ2-1, with 15 positions matching TRBD2. The V segment lost 2 bases and the J segment 1 base; nucleotides outside the gene matches: 6. The CDR3 spans 19 residues. Germline V gene lookup returns CDR1 SGHAT and CDR2 FQDESV (reference sequence). The CDR3 spells CASSLSAGLAGGSYNEQFF. DNA of the CDR3: TGTGCCAGCAGCTTATCTGCGGGACTAGCGGGAGGATCCTACAATGAGCAGTTCTTC.

In its sample, this clonotype was seen a few times. The V call is TRBV12-3 or TRBV12-4, the J call TRBJ2-7; a weak D match, TRBD2 (5 bases). V was pared by 2 bases and J by 3 bases, with 11 bases between. The CDR3 length is 14 residues. CDR3 nucleotides: TGTGCCAGCAGTTTATTGGGCGGGCTCTACGAGCAGTACTTC. It is translated as CASSLLGGLYEQYF.

The chain combines TRBV7-8 with TRBJ2-7; tentatively, D is TRBD2 (5 bases). This CDR3 comprises 12 residues. The V and J ends lost 6 bases and 6 bases respectively, with 12 bases between them. Germline CDR1 SGHVS, CDR2 FQNEAQ. DNA of the CDR3: TGTGCCAGCAGTCTCGGGGTTCCCGAGCAGTACTTC. It is translated as CASSLGVPEQYF.

This clonotype occurred a few times. The V call is TRBV7-9, the J call TRBJ2-1; no clear D. The CDR3 is 10 amino acids. Germline CDR1 reads SEHNR; CDR2 reads FQNEAQ (reference sequence). Trimming removed 11 bases at V and 10 bases at J, with 12 bases between. As DNA, the CDR3 is TGTGCCGCCAGAATCCCCGAGCAGTTCTTC. Translated: CAARIPEQFF.